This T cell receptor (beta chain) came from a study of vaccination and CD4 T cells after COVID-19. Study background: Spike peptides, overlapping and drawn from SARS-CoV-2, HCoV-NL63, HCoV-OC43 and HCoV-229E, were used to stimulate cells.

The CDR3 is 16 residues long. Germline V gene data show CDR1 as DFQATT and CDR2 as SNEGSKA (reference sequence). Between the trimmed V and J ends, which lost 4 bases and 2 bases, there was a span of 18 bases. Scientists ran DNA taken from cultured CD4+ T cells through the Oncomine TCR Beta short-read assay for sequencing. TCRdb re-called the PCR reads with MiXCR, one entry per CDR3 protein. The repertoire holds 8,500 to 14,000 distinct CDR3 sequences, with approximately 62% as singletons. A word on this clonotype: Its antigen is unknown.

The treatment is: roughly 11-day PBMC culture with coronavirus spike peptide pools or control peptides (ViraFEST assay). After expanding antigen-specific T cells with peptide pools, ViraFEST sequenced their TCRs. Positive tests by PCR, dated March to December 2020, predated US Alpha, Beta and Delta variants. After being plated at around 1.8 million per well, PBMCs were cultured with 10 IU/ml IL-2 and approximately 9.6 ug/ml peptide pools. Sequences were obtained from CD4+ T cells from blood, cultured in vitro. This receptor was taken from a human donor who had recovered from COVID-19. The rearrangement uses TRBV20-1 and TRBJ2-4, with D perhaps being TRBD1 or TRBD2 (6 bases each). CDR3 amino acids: CSAMPRGGLTKNIQYF. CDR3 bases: TGCAGTGCTATGCCTAGAGGGGGGCTCACCAAAAACATTCAGTACTTC.